These 13 T cell receptor beta chains originate from one sample sequenced in a study of shared clonotypes between healthy human individuals. This table comes from immunoSEQ multiplex PCR, and its TCRdb copy is limited to in-frame clones, with some not included. The sample has 850,000 to 1,200,000 clones; around four fifths are singletons. The sample comprised memory CD4+ T cells sorted from blood. Subset meaning: CD45RA-negative fraction. These receptors originate from a man between 18 and 29 years old in good health.

The DNA for the CDR3 is TGTGCCAGCAGTCAACTCCGACCGAAACCAAGGGGCGAGCAGTACTTC. Translated: CASSQLRPKPRGEQYF. The chain couples TRBV27 to TRBJ2-7; D is perhaps TRBD1 (5 bases). V dropped 5 bases and J dropped 6 bases, with 23 bases sitting between them. CDR3 length: 16 amino acids. In germline, CDR1 is MNHEY, CDR2 SMNVEV (reference sequence).

The genes are TRBV15 and TRBJ2-5; D is tentatively TRBD1 or TRBD2 (5 bases each). The J call may be faulty, since TRBJ2-7 better matches the DNA end. The germline gives CDR1 LNHNV, CDR2 YYDKDF (reference sequence). The CDR3 length is 14 residues. Written as DNA, the CDR3 is TGTGCCACCAGCAGAGGGGACGTTGCCTACGAGCAGTACTTC. It codes for CATSRGDVAYEQYF.

This clone was seen just once. V and J are TRBV27 and TRBJ2-3; the match to TRBD2 covers 13 bases. Germline V lookup: CDR1 MNHEY, CDR2 SMNVEV (reference sequence). The CDR3 has 16 amino acids. The V and J ends lost 3 bases and 5 bases, in that order; junction bases with no gene match: 5. The CDR3 sequence is CASSFTSGGAGDTQYF. For the CDR3, the DNA is TGTGCCAGCAGTTTCACTAGCGGGGGGGCAGGAGATACGCAGTATTTT.

This clone came up a few times. V gene TRBV15 combines with J gene TRBJ1-5; 7 bases are a match to TRBD1. Germline CDR1 and CDR2: LNHNV and YYDKDF (reference sequence). V lost 0 bases and J lost 8; bases outside the gene matches: 7. CDR3 length: 15 residues. CDR3: CATSRDSATGKPQHF. The CDR3 region has the DNA TGTGCCACCAGCAGAGATTCAGCGACAGGGAAGCCCCAGCATTTT. Filled out from reference TRBV15 and TRBJ1-5, the complete variable domain reads DAMVIQNPRYQVTQFGKPVTLSCSQTLNHNVMYWYQQKSSQAPKLLFHYYDKDFNNEADTPDNFQSRRPNTSFCFLDIRSPGLGDTAMYLCATSRDSATGKPQHFGDGTRLSIL.

The chain is built from TRBV27 and TRBJ2-1; TRBD2 aligns across 14 bases. Germline CDR1 and CDR2: MNHEY and SMNVEV (reference sequence). The CDR3 is 16 residues long. With V trimmed by 7 bases and J by 9 bases, 11 bases remained unmatched. CDR3: CASKLGGTSGSFEQFF. In nucleotides, the CDR3 is TGTGCCAGCAAACTTGGGGGGACTAGCGGGAGCTTTGAGCAGTTCTTC.

J is TRBJ2-7 and V is TRBV18; 9 nucleotides match TRBD1. This CDR3 has 15 residues. Germline V gene sequence: CDR1 KGHSH, CDR2 LQKENI. The trim removed 3 bases at V and 2 bases at J, leaving 5 bases unmatched. DNA for the CDR3: TGTGCCAGCTCACCCGGGACAGGGTCACCCTACGAGCAGTACTTC. This codes for CASSPGTGSPYEQYF. Drawing the rest from reference TRBV18 and TRBJ2-7, the complete variable domain is NAGVMQNPRHLVRRRGQEARLRCSPMKGHSHVYWYRQLPEEGLKFMVYLQKENIIDESGMPKERFSAEFPKEGPSILRIQQVVRGDSAAYFCASSPGTGSPYEQYFGPGTRLTVT.

The CDR3 nucleotides are TGTGCCAGCAGCTTCGGACTAGCGGGAGTTAAGCAATACGAGCAGTACTTC. It codes for CASSFGLAGVKQYEQYF. The chain carries TRBV5-4 and TRBJ2-7; 13 nucleotides agree with TRBD2. In germline, CDR1 is SGHNT, CDR2 YYREEE (reference sequence). The CDR3 length is 17 residues. Trimming removed 2 bases from V and 4 bases from J; junction bases left unmatched: 9.

V gene TRBV6-4 combines with J gene TRBJ2-5, with TRBD1 as a possible D gene (6 bases). This CDR3 is built from 15 residues. V was trimmed by 10 bases and J by 5 bases, leaving 23 bases between them. Germline V gene lookup returns CDR1 MRHNA and CDR2 SNTAGT. CDR3 coding DNA: TGTGCCACCAACAATAGCACCCAGGGGTGCGAGACCCAGTACTTC. Translated, it gives CATNNSTQGCETQYF.

The V call is TRBV19, the J call TRBJ2-1; no clear D. CDR3 size: 13 residues. Germline-derived CDR1 and CDR2 are LNHDA and SQIVND (reference sequence). With 8 bases removed from V and 8 bases from J, the gap between germline ends came to 16 bases. The CDR3 coding sequence is TGTGCCAGTTGTACGGAAGTTGGGGATGAGCAGTTCTTC. Translating it yields CASCTEVGDEQFF.

The chain links TRBV28 to TRBJ1-5, with TRBD1 as a possible D gene (6 bases). The CDR3 length is 14 residues. Trimming left V 5 bases short and J 6 bases short, with 14 bases between. Per the germline V gene, CDR1 is MDHEN and CDR2 is SYDVKM. This CDR3 reads CASSNIQGTQPQHF. CDR3 nucleotides: TGTGCCAGCAGTAATATACAGGGCACTCAGCCCCAGCATTTT.

In this sample, this clone turned up many times. The gene calls are TRBV14 and TRBJ1-2, with TRBD1 matching over 8 bases. The germline V gene encodes CDR1 SGHDN and CDR2 FVKESK. The CDR3 runs 15 residues. V gave up 4 bases and J gave up 4 bases; unmatched junction bases: 8. DNA for the CDR3: TGTGCCAGCAGCCCTGGCTCAGGGGGCCTCTATGGCTACACCTTC. This gives the protein CASSPGSGGLYGYTF. Using reference TRBV14 and TRBJ1-2 for the parts outside the CDR3, the full variable domain is EAGVTQFPSHSVIEKGQTVTLRCDPISGHDNLYWYRRVMGKEIKFLLHFVKESKQDESGMPNNRFLAERTGGTYSTLKVQPAELEDSGVYFCASSPGSGGLYGYTFGSGTRLTVV.

This clone was detected only a few times. This chain's CDR3 is CATSRADRVGEQFF. For the CDR3, the DNA is TGTGCCACCAGCAGAGCTGACAGGGTAGGAGAGCAGTTCTTC. The chain is built from TRBV15 and TRBJ2-1, with 7 bases lining up with TRBD1. V trimming: 1 base; J trimming: 10 bases; junction bases outside the gene matches: 7. CDR1 is LNHNV, CDR2 YYDKDF, per germline (reference sequence). The CDR3 has 14 residues. The full variable domain, rest sourced from reference TRBV15 and TRBJ2-1, is DAMVIQNPRYQVTQFGKPVTLSCSQTLNHNVMYWYQQKSSQAPKLLFHYYDKDFNNEADTPDNFQSRRPNTSFCFLDIRSPGLGDTAMYLCATSRADRVGEQFFGPGTRLTVL.

This clone was seen more than once but under ten times. This specimen includes other DNA sequences encoding the same CDR3. The rearrangement links TRBV30 to TRBJ1-5, with no clear D. V was shortened by 0 bases and J by 0 bases, with 9 bases between the two germline ends. This CDR3 region has 15 residues. Germline loops: CDR1 GTSNPN, CDR2 SVGIG (reference sequence). CDR3 coding DNA: TGTGCCTGGAGTGTTGGAGGGTCTAGCAATCAGCCCCAGCATTTT. Translation: CAWSVGGSSNQPQHF.